Here is one T cell receptor (beta chain) with its context. The target antigen is unknown. Other DNA variants within this sample encode the same CDR3. The data were taken from a study of shared clonotypes between healthy human individuals. Overall study findings and caveats: Despite large depth, rarefaction showed incomplete sorted-subset sequencing. Clonotypes shared by all four sorted-subset donors had higher generation probabilities than non-shared clonotypes.

The CDR3 spans 14 residues. Trimming removed 2 bases from V and 3 bases from J, with 8 bases in between. The germline gives CDR1 MDHEN, CDR2 SYDVKM. The table came from immunoSEQ multiplex PCR; TCRdb's copy has only in-frame clones and leaves some out. The sample shows about 2.3 million clones, about 90% of them seen only once. The J gene is TRBJ1-5, the V gene TRBV28, with D possibly TRBD1 on 5 matching bases. Sequencing used naive CD4+ T cells from PBMCs. Subset: CD45RA+ positively selected. The TCR originated in a man aged 18 to 29 in good health. Some clones in this sample may be carry-over from other donors' samples. Here the CDR3 reads CASSLGGSNQPQHF. CDR3 coding DNA: TGTGCCAGCAGTTTAGGGGGTTCCAATCAGCCCCAGCATTTT.